The entry below gives a single T cell receptor (beta chain) sequence along with its context. Its antigen is not identified. Using viral peptide pools, the ViraFEST assay grew out antigen-specific CD4+ T cells prior to sequencing. Having been cultured for roughly 10 days, the cells underwent CD4+ T cell isolation. Vaccinated recipients, who were negative for nucleocapsid antibodies, had no history of SARS-CoV-2 infection. The sample belongs to a study of vaccination effects on CD4 cells after COVID-19. Method: immunoSEQ multiplex PCR; TCRdb's copy keeps in-frame clones and lacks some. The sample yields around 36,000 clones, 55% to 75% seen once. The V gene end was trimmed by 1 base and the J gene end by 8 bases; junction bases not matched to a gene: 4. The CDR3 covers 15 residues. Looked up from germline, CDR1 is ENHRY and CDR2 is SYGVKD.

The V call is TRBV10-3, the J call TRBJ2-7, with 14 bases identical to TRBD2. The source was CD4+ T cells from PBMCs cultured with SARS-CoV-2 spike peptides, collected before COVID-19 vaccination. This TCR came from a human donor who received a COVID-19 vaccine. CDR3 sequence (DNA): TGTGCCATCAGTGAGTTGACTAGCGGGAGGGTCCAGCAGTACTTC. This translates into CAISELTSGRVQQYF.